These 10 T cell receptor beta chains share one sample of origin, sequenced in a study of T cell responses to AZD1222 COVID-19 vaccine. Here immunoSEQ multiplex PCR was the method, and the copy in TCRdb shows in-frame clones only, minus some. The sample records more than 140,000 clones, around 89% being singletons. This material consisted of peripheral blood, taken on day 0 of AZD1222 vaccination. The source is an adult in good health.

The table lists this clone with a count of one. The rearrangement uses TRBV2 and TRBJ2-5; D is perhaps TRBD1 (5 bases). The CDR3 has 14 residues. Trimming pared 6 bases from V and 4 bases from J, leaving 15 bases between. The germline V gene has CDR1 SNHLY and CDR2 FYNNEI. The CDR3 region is CASRVSWGVETQYF. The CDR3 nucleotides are TGTGCCAGCAGGGTGTCCTGGGGCGTAGAGACCCAGTACTTC.

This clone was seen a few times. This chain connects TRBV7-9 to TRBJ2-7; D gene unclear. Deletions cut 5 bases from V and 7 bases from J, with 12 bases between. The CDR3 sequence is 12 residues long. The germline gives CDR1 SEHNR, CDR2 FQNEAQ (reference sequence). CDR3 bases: TGTGCCAGCAGCCGACCTACCGGTGAGCAGTACTTC. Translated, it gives CASSRPTGEQYF.

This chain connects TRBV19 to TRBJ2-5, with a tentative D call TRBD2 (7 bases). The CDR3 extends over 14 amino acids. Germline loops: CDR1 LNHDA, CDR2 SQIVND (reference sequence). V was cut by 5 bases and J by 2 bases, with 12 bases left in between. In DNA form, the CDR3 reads TGTGCCAGTAGTCCGGGGGGCCAACAAGAGACCCAGTACTTC. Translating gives CASSPGGQQETQYF.

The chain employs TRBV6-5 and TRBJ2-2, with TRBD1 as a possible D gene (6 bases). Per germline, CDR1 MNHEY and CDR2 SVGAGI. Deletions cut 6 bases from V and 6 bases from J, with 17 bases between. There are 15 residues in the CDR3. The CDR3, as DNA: TGTGCCAGCAGCCGCGACAGGTGGGGATCCGGGGAGCTGTTTTTT. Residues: CASSRDRWGSGELFF.

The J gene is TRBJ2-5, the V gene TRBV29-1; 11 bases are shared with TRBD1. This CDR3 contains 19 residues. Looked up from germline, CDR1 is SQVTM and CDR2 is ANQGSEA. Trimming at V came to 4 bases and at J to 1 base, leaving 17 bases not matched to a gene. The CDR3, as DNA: TGCAGCGTTGCGGTCGAGGACAGGGGGCTTTCGAGTGGCCAAGAGACCCAGTACTTC. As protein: CSVAVEDRGLSSGQETQYF. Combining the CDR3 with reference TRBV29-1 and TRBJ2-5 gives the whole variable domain SAVISQKPSRDICQRGTSLTIQCQVDSQVTMMFWYRQQPGQSLTLIATANQGSEATYESGFVIDKFPISRPNLTFSTLTVSNMSPEDSSIYLCSVAVEDRGLSSGQETQYFGPGTRLLVL.

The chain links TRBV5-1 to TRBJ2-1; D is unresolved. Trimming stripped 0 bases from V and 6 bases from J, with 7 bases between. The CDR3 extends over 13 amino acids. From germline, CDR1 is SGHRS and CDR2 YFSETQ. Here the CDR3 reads CASSLEDANEQFF. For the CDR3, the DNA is TGCGCCAGCAGCTTGGAGGACGCCAATGAGCAGTTCTTC.

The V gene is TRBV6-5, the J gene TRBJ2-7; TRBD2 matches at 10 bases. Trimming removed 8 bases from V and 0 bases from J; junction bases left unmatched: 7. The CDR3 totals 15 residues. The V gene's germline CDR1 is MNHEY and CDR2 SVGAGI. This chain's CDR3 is CASPRLAGSSYEQYF. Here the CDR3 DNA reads TGTGCCAGCCCACGACTAGCGGGCAGCTCCTACGAGCAGTACTTC.

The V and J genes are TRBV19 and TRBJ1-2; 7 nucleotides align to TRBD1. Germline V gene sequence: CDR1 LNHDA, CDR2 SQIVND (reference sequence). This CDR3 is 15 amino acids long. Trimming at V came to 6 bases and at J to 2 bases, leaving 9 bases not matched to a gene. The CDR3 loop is CASRSPGQRNYGYTF. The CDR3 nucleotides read TGTGCCAGTAGATCCCCGGGACAGAGAAACTATGGCTACACCTTC.

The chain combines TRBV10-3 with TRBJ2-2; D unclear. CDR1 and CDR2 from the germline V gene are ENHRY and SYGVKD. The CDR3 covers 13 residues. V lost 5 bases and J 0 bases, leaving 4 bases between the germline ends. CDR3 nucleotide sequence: TGTGCCATCAGTCAGACGAACACCGGGGAGCTGTTTTTT. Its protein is CAISQTNTGELFF.

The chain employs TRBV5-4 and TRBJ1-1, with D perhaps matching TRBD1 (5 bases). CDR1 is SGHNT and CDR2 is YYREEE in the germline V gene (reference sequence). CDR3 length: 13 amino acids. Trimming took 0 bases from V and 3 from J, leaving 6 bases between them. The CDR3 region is CASSLGGDTEAFF. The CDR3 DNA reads TGTGCCAGCAGCTTGGGGGGCGACACTGAAGCTTTCTTT.